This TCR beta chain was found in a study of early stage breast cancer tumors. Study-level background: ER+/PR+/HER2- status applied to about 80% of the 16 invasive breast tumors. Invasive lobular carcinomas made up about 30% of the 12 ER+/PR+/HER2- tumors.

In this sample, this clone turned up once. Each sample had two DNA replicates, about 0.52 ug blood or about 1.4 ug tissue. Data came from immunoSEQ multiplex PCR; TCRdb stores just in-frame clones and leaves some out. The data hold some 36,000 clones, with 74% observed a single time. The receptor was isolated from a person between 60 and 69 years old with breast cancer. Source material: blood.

The DNA for the CDR3 is TGTGCCACCAGCAGAGATCGGGGTAGTGGAAACACCATATATTTT. Translation: CATSRDRGSGNTIYF. The chain links TRBV15 to TRBJ1-3, with D uncertain. This CDR3 spans 15 amino acids. Germline CDR1 reads LNHNV; CDR2 reads YYDKDF (reference sequence). V lost 0 bases, J lost 3 bases, and 9 bases lay in between.